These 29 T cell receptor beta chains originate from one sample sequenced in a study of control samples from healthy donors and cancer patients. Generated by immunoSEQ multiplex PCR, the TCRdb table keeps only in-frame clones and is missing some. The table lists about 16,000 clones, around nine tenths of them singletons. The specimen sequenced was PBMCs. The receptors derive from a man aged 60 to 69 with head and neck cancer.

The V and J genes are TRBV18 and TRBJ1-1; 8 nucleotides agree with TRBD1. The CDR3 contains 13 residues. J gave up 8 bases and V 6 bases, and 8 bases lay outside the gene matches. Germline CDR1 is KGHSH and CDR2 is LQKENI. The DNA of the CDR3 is TGTGCCAGCTCGATGAGTCAGGGGGCGGAAGCTTTCTTT. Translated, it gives CASSMSQGAEAFF.

CDR3 residues: CATRDSGGRGYTF. CDR3 DNA: TGTGCCACCAGGGACTCAGGGGGCCGTGGCTACACCTTC. V and J are TRBV15 and TRBJ1-2; TRBD1 matches at 8 bases. This CDR3 spans 13 amino acids. Germline CDR1 and CDR2: LNHNV and YYDKDF (reference sequence). The J segment lost 7 bases and the V segment lost 6 bases, leaving 7 bases of the junction unmatched.

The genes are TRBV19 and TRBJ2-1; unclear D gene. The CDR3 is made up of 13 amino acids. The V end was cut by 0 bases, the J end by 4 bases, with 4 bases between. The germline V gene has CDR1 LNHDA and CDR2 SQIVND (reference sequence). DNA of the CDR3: TGTGCCAGTAGTATAGACAGATACAATGAGCAGTTCTTC. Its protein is CASSIDRYNEQFF.

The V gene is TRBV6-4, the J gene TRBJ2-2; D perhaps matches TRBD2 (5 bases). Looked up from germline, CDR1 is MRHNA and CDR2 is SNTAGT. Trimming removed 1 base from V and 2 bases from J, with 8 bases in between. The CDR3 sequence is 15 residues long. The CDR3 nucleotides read TGTGCCAGCAGTGACTGTGGGAGTAACACCGGGGAGCTGTTTTTT. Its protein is CASSDCGSNTGELFF.

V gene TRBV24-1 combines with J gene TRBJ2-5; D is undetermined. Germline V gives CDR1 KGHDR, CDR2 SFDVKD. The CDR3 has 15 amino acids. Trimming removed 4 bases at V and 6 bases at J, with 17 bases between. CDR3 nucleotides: TGTGCCACCAGTGACATCAAGCAGGTCCGGAAGACCCAGTACTTC. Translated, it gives CATSDIKQVRKTQYF.

The CDR3 loop reads CASSRGGFNQPQHF. The CDR3 nucleotides are TGTGCCAGTTCCAGGGGGGGCTTCAATCAGCCCCAGCATTTT. The J gene is TRBJ1-5, the V gene TRBV19; 7 nucleotides agree with TRBD1. The V gene's germline CDR1 is LNHDA and CDR2 SQIVND (reference sequence). The V segment lost 8 bases and the J segment 3 bases; nucleotides outside the gene matches: 7. CDR3 length: 14 residues.

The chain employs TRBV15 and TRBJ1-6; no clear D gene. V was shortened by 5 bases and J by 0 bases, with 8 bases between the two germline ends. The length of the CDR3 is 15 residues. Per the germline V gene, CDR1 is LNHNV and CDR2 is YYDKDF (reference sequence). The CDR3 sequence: CATSHGRSYNSPLHF. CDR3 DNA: TGTGCCACCAGCCACGGCCGCTCCTATAATTCACCCCTCCACTTT.

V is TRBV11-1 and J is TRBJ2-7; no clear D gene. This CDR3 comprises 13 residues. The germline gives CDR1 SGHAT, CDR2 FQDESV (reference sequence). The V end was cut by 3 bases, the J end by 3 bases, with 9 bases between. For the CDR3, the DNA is TGTGCCAGCAGCTTCGACGGTCACTACGAGCAGTACTTC. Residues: CASSFDGHYEQYF.

CDR3 sequence: CASSQDGGSEDTIYF. CDR3 sequence (DNA): TGTGCCAGCAGCCAAGATGGGGGATCAGAGGACACCATATATTTT. The chain links TRBV4-2 to TRBJ1-3; the D gene is possibly TRBD1 (5 bases). CDR3 length: 15 amino acids. V was cut by 0 bases and J by 8 bases, with 14 bases left in between. CDR1 is LGHNA and CDR2 is YNFKEQ in the germline V gene.

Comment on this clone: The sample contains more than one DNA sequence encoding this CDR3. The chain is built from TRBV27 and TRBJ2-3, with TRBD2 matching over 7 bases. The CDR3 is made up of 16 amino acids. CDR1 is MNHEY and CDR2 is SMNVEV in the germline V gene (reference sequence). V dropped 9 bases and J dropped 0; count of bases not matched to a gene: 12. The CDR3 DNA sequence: TGTGCCAGTAGTACCTGGGACTACCTTAGCACAGATACGCAGTATTTT. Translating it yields CASSTWDYLSTDTQYF.

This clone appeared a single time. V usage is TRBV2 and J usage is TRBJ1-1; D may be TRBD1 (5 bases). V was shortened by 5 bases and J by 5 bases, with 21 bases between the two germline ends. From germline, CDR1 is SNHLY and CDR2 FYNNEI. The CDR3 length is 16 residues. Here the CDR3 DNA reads TGTGCCAGCAGTATGCGATGGGGGAGGGAGGGTACTGAAGCTTTCTTT. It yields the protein CASSMRWGREGTEAFF.

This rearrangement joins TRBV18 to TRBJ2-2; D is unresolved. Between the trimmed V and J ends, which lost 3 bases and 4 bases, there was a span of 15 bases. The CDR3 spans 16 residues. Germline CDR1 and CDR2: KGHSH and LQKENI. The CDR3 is CASSPISKGFTGELFF. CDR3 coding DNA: TGTGCCAGCTCACCTATAAGCAAGGGTTTCACCGGGGAGCTGTTTTTT.

Here the CDR3 DNA reads TGTGCCAGCAGCTTGGGGGGGCAGACCTACGAGCAGTACTTC. It specifies CASSLGGQTYEQYF. The chain couples TRBV7-2 to TRBJ2-7; D is possibly TRBD2 (7 bases). Germline CDR1 and CDR2: SGHTA and FQGNSA. V was trimmed by 3 bases and J by 2 bases, leaving 11 bases between them. CDR3 size: 14 residues.

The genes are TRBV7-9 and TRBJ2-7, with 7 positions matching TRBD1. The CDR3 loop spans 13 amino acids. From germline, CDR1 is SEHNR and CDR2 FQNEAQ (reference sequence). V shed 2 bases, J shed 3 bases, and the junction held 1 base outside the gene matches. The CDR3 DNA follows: TGTGCCAGCAGCTTAAGGGACAGCTACGAGCAGTACTTC. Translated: CASSLRDSYEQYF.

This CDR3 reads CASSIRGQGNYEQYF. The CDR3, as DNA: TGTGCCAGCAGCATACGAGGACAGGGGAACTACGAGCAGTACTTC. V is TRBV13 and J is TRBJ2-7; 9 nucleotides align to TRBD1. V dropped 5 bases and J dropped 3; count of bases not matched to a gene: 8. CDR3 length equals 15 residues. CDR1 and CDR2 (germline): PRHDT, FYEKMQ (reference sequence).

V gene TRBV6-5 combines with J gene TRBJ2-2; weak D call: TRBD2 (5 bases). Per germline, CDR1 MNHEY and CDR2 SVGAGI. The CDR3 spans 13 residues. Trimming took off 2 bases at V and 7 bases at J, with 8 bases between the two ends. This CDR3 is CASSYTEGGELFF. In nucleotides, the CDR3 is TGTGCCAGCAGTTACACCGAGGGCGGGGAGCTGTTTTTT.

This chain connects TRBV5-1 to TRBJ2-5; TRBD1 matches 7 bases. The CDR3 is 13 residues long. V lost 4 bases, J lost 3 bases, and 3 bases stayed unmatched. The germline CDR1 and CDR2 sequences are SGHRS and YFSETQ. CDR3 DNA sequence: TGCGCCAGCAGCAGGGACAGAGAAGAGACCCAGTACTTC. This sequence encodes CASSRDREETQYF.

CDR3 in amino acids: CASSRSSGGALSEQFF. The CDR3, as DNA: TGTGCCAGCAGCCGATCTAGCGGGGGGGCGCTAAGTGAGCAGTTCTTC. The chain links TRBV3-1 (or the pseudogene TRBV3-2) to TRBJ2-1; 12 nucleotides line up with TRBD2. This CDR3 contains 16 residues. V shed 4 bases and J 9 bases; nucleotides not matched to a gene: 10. CDR1 is LGHDT and CDR2 is YNNKEL in the germline V gene (reference sequence).

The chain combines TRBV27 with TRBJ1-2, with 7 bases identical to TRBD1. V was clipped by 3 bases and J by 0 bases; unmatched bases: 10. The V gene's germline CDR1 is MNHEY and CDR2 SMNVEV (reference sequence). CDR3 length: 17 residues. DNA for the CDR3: TGTGCCAGCAGTTTTGGAAGGACAGGAAGTACTAACTATGGCTACACCTTC. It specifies CASSFGRTGSTNYGYTF.

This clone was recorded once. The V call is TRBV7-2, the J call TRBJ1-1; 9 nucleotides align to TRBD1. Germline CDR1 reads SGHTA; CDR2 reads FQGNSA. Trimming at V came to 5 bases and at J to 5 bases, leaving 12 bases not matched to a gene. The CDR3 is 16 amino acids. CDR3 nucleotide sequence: TGTGCCAGCAGCCCACCGGACAGGGGAATATGGACTGAAGCTTTCTTT. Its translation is CASSPPDRGIWTEAFF. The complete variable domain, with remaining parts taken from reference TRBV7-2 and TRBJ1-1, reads GAGVSQSPSNKVTEKGKDVELRCDPISGHTALYWYRQSLGQGLEFLIYFQGNSAPDKSGLPSDRFSAERTGGSVSTLTIQRTQQEDSAVYLCASSPPDRGIWTEAFFGQGTRLTVV.

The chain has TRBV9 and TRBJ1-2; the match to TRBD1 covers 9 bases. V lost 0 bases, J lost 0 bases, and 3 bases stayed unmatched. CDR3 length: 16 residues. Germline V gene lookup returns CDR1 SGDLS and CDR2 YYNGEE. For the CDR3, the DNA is TGTGCCAGCAGCGTAGCTAGACAGGGGGCTAACTATGGCTACACCTTC. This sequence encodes CASSVARQGANYGYTF.

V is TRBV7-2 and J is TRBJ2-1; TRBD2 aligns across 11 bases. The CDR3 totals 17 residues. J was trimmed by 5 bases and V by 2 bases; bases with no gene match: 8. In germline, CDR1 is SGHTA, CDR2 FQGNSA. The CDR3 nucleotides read TGTGCCAGCAGCTTACGGACTAGCGGGCTTGTACACAATGAGCAGTTCTTC. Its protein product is CASSLRTSGLVHNEQFF.

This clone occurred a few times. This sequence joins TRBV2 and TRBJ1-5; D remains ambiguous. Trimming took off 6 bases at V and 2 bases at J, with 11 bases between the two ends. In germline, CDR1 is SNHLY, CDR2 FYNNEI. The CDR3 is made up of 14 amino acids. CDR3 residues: CASSVILGNQPQHF. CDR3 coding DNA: TGTGCCAGCAGCGTGATTCTCGGCAATCAGCCCCAGCATTTT.

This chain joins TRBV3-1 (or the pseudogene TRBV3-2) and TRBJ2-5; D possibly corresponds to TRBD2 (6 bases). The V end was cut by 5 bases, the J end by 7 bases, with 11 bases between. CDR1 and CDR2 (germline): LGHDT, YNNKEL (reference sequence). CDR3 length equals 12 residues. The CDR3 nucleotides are TGTGCCAGCAGCTCTCCCGGGGGGACCCAGTACTTC. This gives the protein CASSSPGGTQYF.

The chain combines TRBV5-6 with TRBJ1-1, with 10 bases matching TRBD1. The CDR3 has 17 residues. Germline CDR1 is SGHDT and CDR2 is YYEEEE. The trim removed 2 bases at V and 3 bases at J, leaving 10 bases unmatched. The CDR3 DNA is TGTGCCAGCAGCTTTATCCAGGGGACAGGGGAGGACACTGAAGCTTTCTTT. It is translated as CASSFIQGTGEDTEAFF. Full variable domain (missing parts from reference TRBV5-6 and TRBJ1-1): DAGVTQSPTHLIKTRGQQVTLRCSPKSGHDTVSWYQQALGQGPQFIFQYYEEEERQRGNFPDRFSGHQFPNYSSELNVNALLLGDSALYLCASSFIQGTGEDTEAFFGQGTRLTVV.

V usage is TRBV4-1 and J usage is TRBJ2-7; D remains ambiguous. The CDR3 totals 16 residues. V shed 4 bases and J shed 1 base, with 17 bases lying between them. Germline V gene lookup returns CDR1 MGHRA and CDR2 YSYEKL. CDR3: CASSPSPAGSSYEQYF. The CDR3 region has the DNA TGCGCCAGCAGCCCCTCCCCGGCCGGGTCATCCTACGAGCAGTACTTC.

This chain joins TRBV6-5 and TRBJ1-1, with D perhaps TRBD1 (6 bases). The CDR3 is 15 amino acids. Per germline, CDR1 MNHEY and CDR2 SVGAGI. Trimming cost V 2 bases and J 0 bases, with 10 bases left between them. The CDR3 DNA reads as TGTGCCAGCAGTTACGGGGGCAAGATGAACACTGAAGCTTTCTTT. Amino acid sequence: CASSYGGKMNTEAFF.

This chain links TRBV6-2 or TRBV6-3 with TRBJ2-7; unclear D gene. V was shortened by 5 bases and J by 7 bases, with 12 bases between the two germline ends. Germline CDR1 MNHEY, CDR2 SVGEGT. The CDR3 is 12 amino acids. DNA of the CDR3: TGTGCCAGCAGTCCAGGTGTCTGGGAGCAGTACTTC. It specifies CASSPGVWEQYF.

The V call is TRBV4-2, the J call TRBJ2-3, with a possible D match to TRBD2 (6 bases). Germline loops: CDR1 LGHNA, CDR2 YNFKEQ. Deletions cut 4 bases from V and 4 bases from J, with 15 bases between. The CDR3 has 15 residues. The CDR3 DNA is TGTGCCAGCAGCCCCGGGGGAGGTCTCGCAGATACGCAGTATTTT. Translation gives CASSPGGGLADTQYF.